This section outlines one T cell receptor beta chain sequence together with its context. In the study's own analysis: Amplification of reference gene primers was used by the study to estimate nucleated cell counts. Only in-frame clones appear in the TCRdb table, and some are missing; sequencing was by immunoSEQ multiplex PCR. V, J and clone size derive from that table, while D and trimming were established from the DNA sequence. The table shows under 300,000 clones, with 88% occurring only once. The sample is drawn from a study of blood T cell repertoires in COVID-19. Study-level background: The United States, Italy and Spain provided the acute and convalescent COVID-19 samples. Sample material is recorded as cDNA or gDNA derived from T cells, B-cell-depleted T cells, or PBMCs.

This TCR came from a woman aged 25 to 45 with acute or convalescent COVID-19. Sequencing used peripheral blood.

The CDR3 coding sequence is TGTGCCAGCAGTTACTTACCGGGACAGGGAGCTAGCGGGAGGGCCAGGAATGAGCAGTTCTTC. Its translation is CASSYLPGQGASGRARNEQFF. The chain links TRBV6-2 or TRBV6-3 to TRBJ2-1; 12 nucleotides match TRBD2. Losses at the gene ends were 1 base for V and 7 bases for J; bases not matched to a gene: 20. The V gene's germline CDR1 is MNHEY and CDR2 SVGEGT. The CDR3 length is 21 residues.